The sequence of this T cell receptor (beta chain) was determined in a study of blood T cell repertoires in COVID-19. The protocol was immunoSEQ multiplex PCR, while the TCRdb copy is restricted to in-frame clones and leaves out a portion. The sample contains 40,000 to 65,000 clones, about three quarters of which appear only once. The CDR3 spans 13 residues. The germline V and J ends were trimmed by 6 bases and 3 bases, with 12 bases remaining between them. Per germline, CDR1 SNHLY and CDR2 FYNNEI. Input material: peripheral blood. The chain links TRBV2 to TRBJ2-7; D perhaps matches TRBD2 (6 bases). This TCR came from a human donor with active or convalescent COVID-19. The donor label of this sample is uncertain. In DNA form, the CDR3 reads TGTGCCAGCAGCACTAGCCGGGACTACGAGCAGTACTTC. Translation gives CASSTSRDYEQYF.